The 27 T cell receptor beta chains presented below share a single source sample, sequenced in a study of cytomegalovirus exposure and HLA in healthy donors. The PCR employed 60 Vbeta primers together with 13 Jbeta primers. The repertoire was sequenced with immunoSEQ multiplex PCR; TCRdb's copy has only in-frame clones and lacks some. The sample holds about 200,000 clones, over 80% seen once. The sequencing sample was made of PBMCs. The receptors were sampled from a man aged 35-49 years in good health and CMV-seropositive.

As for this clone: This CDR3 is also generated by other DNA sequences in the sample. The V gene is TRBV27, the J gene TRBJ1-1, with D unresolved. Germline V gives CDR1 MNHEY, CDR2 SMNVEV (reference sequence). The CDR3 is made up of 13 amino acids. V lost 2 bases to trimming and J lost 4 bases, with 8 bases between them. The CDR3 region has the DNA TGTGCCAGCAGTTTAGGCGGGAGCACTGAAGCTTTCTTT. Translation: CASSLGGSTEAFF.

The chain combines TRBV28 with TRBJ2-7; TRBD2 might be the D (5 bases). The CDR3 loop spans 11 amino acids. V was trimmed by 5 bases and J by 4 bases, leaving 6 bases between them. CDR1 and CDR2 from the germline V gene are MDHEN and SYDVKM. Here the CDR3 reads CASSRGYEQYV. The DNA of the CDR3 is TGTGCCAGCAGTCGGGGATACGAGCAGTACGTC.

V gene TRBV6-6 combines with J gene TRBJ1-1; D ambiguous. CDR3 length: 13 residues. CDR1 and CDR2 from the germline V gene are MNHNY and SVGAGI (reference sequence). V was clipped by 4 bases and J by 5 bases, with 11 bases between them. CDR3 bases: TGTGCCAGCAGTTTCCCAACGGGGACTGAAGCTTTCTTT. Translation: CASSFPTGTEAFF.

This clone was recorded only once. The chain employs TRBV29-1 and TRBJ1-2; D unresolved. This CDR3 is 11 amino acids long. Trimming pared 5 bases from V and 5 bases from J, leaving 9 bases between. Germline assignment: CDR1 SQVTM and CDR2 ANQGSEA. DNA for the CDR3: TGCAGCGTTCCCGACTTATATGGCTACACCTTC. Protein product: CSVPDLYGYTF.

The rearrangement uses TRBV4-2 and TRBJ2-5; 8 bases are shared with TRBD2. The J segment lost 5 bases and the V segment lost 1 base, leaving 6 bases of the junction unmatched. The CDR3 is 15 amino acids. Germline V gives CDR1 LGHNA, CDR2 YNFKEQ. CDR3 DNA sequence: TGTGCCAGCAGCCAAGCGGGAGGGCCGGGGGAGACCCAGTACTTC. It is translated as CASSQAGGPGETQYF.

CDR3 residues: CASSEPGTAGGYGYTF. The CDR3 DNA follows: TGTGCCAGCAGTGAACCCGGGACAGCGGGTGGGTATGGCTACACCTTC. The gene calls are TRBV25-1 and TRBJ1-2, with 7 bases matching TRBD1. The CDR3 loop spans 16 amino acids. CDR1 MGHDK and CDR2 SYGVNS come from the germline V gene. Unmatched junction bases numbered 11, after V lost 2 bases and J lost 5 bases.

The chain links TRBV19 to TRBJ1-2, with D uncertain. V was shortened by 7 bases and J by 4 bases, with 10 bases between the two germline ends. Per germline, CDR1 LNHDA and CDR2 SQIVND (reference sequence). CDR3 length equals 12 residues. CDR3 loop: CASTTQSYGYTF. CDR3 DNA: TGTGCCAGTACCACTCAATCCTATGGCTACACCTTC.

V gene TRBV7-9 combines with J gene TRBJ2-7; 13 bases are shared with TRBD2. The CDR3 is made up of 18 amino acids. From germline, CDR1 is SEHNR and CDR2 FQNEAQ (reference sequence). V dropped 1 base and J dropped 3; count of bases not matched to a gene: 9. In DNA, the CDR3 is TGTGCCAGCAGCTTAGAGACGGGACTAGCGGGACGAGACTACGAGCAGTACGTC. Residues: CASSLETGLAGRDYEQYV.

The V gene is TRBV28, the J gene TRBJ1-5; D gene uncertain. The V end was cut by 3 bases, the J end by 5 bases, with 8 bases between. Germline V gene data show CDR1 as MDHEN and CDR2 as SYDVKM. This CDR3 comprises 13 residues. The CDR3 bases are TGTGCCAGCAGTTTCCCCGGTTATCAGCCCCAGCATTTT. It codes for CASSFPGYQPQHF.

The gene calls are TRBV27 and TRBJ1-4, with TRBD1 matching over 8 bases. After removal of 8 bases from V and 0 bases from J, the junction contained 8 bases not matched to a gene. Per the germline V gene, CDR1 is MNHEY and CDR2 is SMNVEV (reference sequence). The CDR3 runs 16 residues. The CDR3 region is CASGQGEGSTNEKLFF. The CDR3 nucleotides read TGTGCCAGCGGACAGGGTGAGGGCTCAACTAATGAAAAACTGTTTTTT. The whole variable domain, remainder taken from reference TRBV27 and TRBJ1-4, is EAQVTQNPRYLITVTGKKLTVTCSQNMNHEYMSWYRQDPGLGLRQIYYSMNVEVTDKGDVPEGYKVSRKEKRNFPLILESPSPNQTSLYFCASGQGEGSTNEKLFFGSGTQLSVL.

The V and J genes are TRBV5-8 and TRBJ1-5; no reliable D call. V shed 2 bases and J shed 7 bases, with 19 bases lying between them. CDR1 is SGHTS, CDR2 YDEGEE, per germline. CDR3 length: 16 residues. The CDR3 bases are TGTGCCAGCAGCTTATTTTCAGGCCGAACCCGACAGCCCCAGCATTTT. Translated: CASSLFSGRTRQPQHF.

This clone was found a few times. V usage is TRBV30 and J usage is TRBJ1-1, with a possible D match to TRBD1 (6 bases). In germline, CDR1 is GTSNPN, CDR2 SVGIG (reference sequence). The V end lost 8 bases, the J end lost 7 bases, and 14 bases lay between the germline ends. This CDR3 contains 11 residues. CDR3 residues: CAGNRAIEAFF. The CDR3 nucleotides read TGTGCCGGAAACAGGGCAATTGAAGCTTTCTTT. Combining the CDR3 with reference TRBV30 and TRBJ1-1 gives the whole variable domain SQTIHQWPATLVQPVGSPLSLECTVEGTSNPNLYWYRQAAGRGLQLLFYSVGIGQISSEVPQNLSASRPQDRQFILSSKKLLLSDSGFYLCAGNRAIEAFFGQGTRLTVV.

Only a few counts were recorded for this clone. The genes are TRBV25-1 and TRBJ1-1; a possible D gene is TRBD1 (5 bases). CDR3 size: 15 residues. Deletions cut 5 bases from V and 1 base from J, with 14 bases between. In germline, CDR1 is MGHDK, CDR2 SYGVNS. The CDR3 DNA sequence: TGTGCCAGCAGTCAGATACAGGAGCCGAACACTGAAGCTTTCTTT. Its translation: CASSQIQEPNTEAFF.

This clone was seen just once. The chain recombines TRBV5-1 with TRBJ1-5; no reliable D call. From germline, CDR1 is SGHRS and CDR2 YFSETQ. The CDR3 consists of 13 residues. Trimming shortened V by 4 bases and J by 0 bases, and 5 bases separated the two germline ends. CDR3 nucleotides: TGCGCCAGCAGCCTTAATAGCAATCAGCCCCAGCATTTT. This codes for CASSLNSNQPQHF.

The V and J genes are TRBV5-1 and TRBJ1-2; 8 bases are shared with TRBD1. Looked up from germline, CDR1 is SGHRS and CDR2 is YFSETQ. V lost 4 bases to trimming and J lost 0 bases; unmatched junction nucleotides: 8. The CDR3 is 16 amino acids. The CDR3 protein is CASSDVGQGANYGYTF. As DNA, the CDR3 is TGCGCCAGCAGCGACGTCGGACAGGGAGCTAACTATGGCTACACCTTC. The full variable domain, its missing parts supplied by reference TRBV5-1 and TRBJ1-2, is KAGVTQTPRYLIKTRGQQVTLSCSPISGHRSVSWYQQTPGQGLQFLFEYFSETQRNKGNFPGRFSGRQFSNSRSEMNVSTLELGDSALYLCASSDVGQGANYGYTFGSGTRLTVV.

This rearrangement joins TRBV6-5 to TRBJ2-5; 10 bases align to TRBD2. The CDR3 has 14 residues. The germline gives CDR1 MNHEY, CDR2 SVGAGI. V was pared by 4 bases and J by 2 bases, with 1 base of the junction left unmatched. CDR3 amino acids: CASSWTSGQETQYF. The CDR3 coding sequence is TGTGCCAGCAGTTGGACTAGCGGACAAGAGACCCAGTACTTC.

V gene TRBV7-8 combines with J gene TRBJ2-7; unclear D gene. V lost 5 bases to trimming and J lost 2 bases, with 19 bases between them. Germline V gene sequence: CDR1 SGHVS, CDR2 FQNEAQ. The CDR3 has 16 residues. The CDR3 bases are TGTGCCAGCAGCCCTTGGAGCCCAGATCAACCCTACGAGCAGTACTTC. It is translated as CASSPWSPDQPYEQYF.

The CDR3 nucleotides are TGTGCCCGAGAAGCGAGGGATGAGCAGTTCTTC. Protein sequence: CAREARDEQFF. This rearrangement joins TRBV15 to TRBJ2-1, with D perhaps TRBD2 (5 bases). Germline V gene sequence: CDR1 LNHNV, CDR2 YYDKDF (reference sequence). The V end was cut by 11 bases, the J end by 8 bases, with 13 bases between. CDR3 length: 11 residues. Looking up the rest from reference TRBV15 and TRBJ2-1 gives the full variable domain: DAMVIQNPRYQVTQFGKPVTLSCSQTLNHNVMYWYQQKSSQAPKLLFHYYDKDFNNEADTPDNFQSRRPNTSFCFLDIRSPGLGDTAMYLCAREARDEQFFGPGTRLTVL.

The V call is TRBV19, the J call TRBJ1-1; tentative D call: TRBD1 (6 bases). Germline CDR1 LNHDA, CDR2 SQIVND (reference sequence). The ends were cut back, 1 base at V and 4 bases at J, with 13 bases in the middle. This CDR3 has 15 amino acids. This CDR3 reads CASSIVATGITEAFF. The CDR3 nucleotides are TGTGCCAGTAGTATAGTTGCGACAGGAATCACTGAAGCTTTCTTT.

V gene TRBV6-1 combines with J gene TRBJ2-7; D gene ambiguous. With 10 bases removed from V and 0 bases from J, the gap between germline ends came to 13 bases. Germline CDR1 MNHNS, CDR2 SASEGT. This CDR3 region has 13 residues. CDR3 region: CANSPGGSYEQYV. The CDR3 DNA is TGTGCCAACAGCCCTGGCGGCTCCTACGAGCAGTACGTC.

V is TRBV19 and J is TRBJ1-5; unclear D gene. The CDR3 has 12 residues. V was clipped by 6 bases and J by 4 bases, with 7 bases between them. Germline CDR1 and CDR2: LNHDA and SQIVND (reference sequence). This CDR3 is CASRSGNQPQHF. CDR3 bases: TGTGCCAGTAGATCGGGGAATCAGCCCCAGCATTTT.

The chain's CDR3 is CASSLGAGRAYNEQFF. CDR3 DNA: TGTGCCAGCAGCTTGGGTGCGGGGAGAGCCTACAATGAGCAGTTCTTC. This rearrangement joins TRBV5-4 to TRBJ2-1, with D perhaps TRBD2 (6 bases). In germline, CDR1 is SGHNT, CDR2 YYREEE (reference sequence). V gave up 0 bases and J gave up 2 bases, with 12 bases separating them. The CDR3 consists of 16 residues. Variable domain in full (rest from reference TRBV5-4 and TRBJ2-1): ETGVTQSPTHLIKTRGQQVTLRCSSQSGHNTVSWYQQALGQGPQFIFQYYREEENGRGNFPPRFSGLQFPNYSSELNVNALELDDSALYLCASSLGAGRAYNEQFFGPGTRLTVL.

DNA for the CDR3: TGCGCCAGCAGCCCCCGGGAAGGCGTAGCGGGGACCTACGAGCAGTACTTC. Translation: CASSPREGVAGTYEQYF. This rearrangement joins TRBV4-1 to TRBJ2-7; TRBD2 agrees at 8 bases. The trim removed 4 bases at V and 2 bases at J, leaving 13 bases unmatched. The CDR3 runs 17 residues. Germline assignment: CDR1 MGHRA and CDR2 YSYEKL.

There are a few counts of this clone. The rearrangement joins TRBV7-6 to TRBJ2-1, with TRBD2 identical over 14 bases. The CDR3 is 17 amino acids. The ends lost 0 bases at V and 8 bases at J; junction bases unmatched: 6. Germline values: CDR1 SGHVS, CDR2 FNYEAQ. Here the CDR3 DNA reads TGTGCCAGCAGCTTAGCGCTAGAGGGACTAGCGGGAGATGAGCAGTTCTTC. Translated, it gives CASSLALEGLAGDEQFF.

The chain carries TRBV9 and TRBJ2-2, with TRBD1 as a possible D gene (5 bases). Trimming took 0 bases from V and 6 from J, leaving 12 bases between them. CDR1 is SGDLS, CDR2 YYNGEE, per germline. The CDR3 loop spans 15 amino acids. The CDR3 loop reads CASSVEKGWPGELFF. Here the CDR3 DNA reads TGTGCCAGCAGCGTAGAAAAGGGGTGGCCCGGGGAGCTGTTTTTT.

This rearrangement joins TRBV21-1 to TRBJ1-4. TRBV21-1 is designated a pseudogene. The CDR3 covers 16 residues. CDR3 residues: CASSKALGGPNEKLFF. CDR3 DNA sequence: TGTGCCAGCAGCAAAGCGCTTGGAGGACCTAATGAAAAACTGTTTTTT.

V is TRBV19 and J is TRBJ1-4; D gene unclear. The CDR3 runs 13 residues. Deletions cut 4 bases from V and 5 bases from J, with 8 bases between. Germline V gene sequence: CDR1 LNHDA, CDR2 SQIVND (reference sequence). The CDR3 coding sequence is TGTGCCAGTAGTACTGGAGGGAATGAAAAACTGTTTTTT. Its protein is CASSTGGNEKLFF.